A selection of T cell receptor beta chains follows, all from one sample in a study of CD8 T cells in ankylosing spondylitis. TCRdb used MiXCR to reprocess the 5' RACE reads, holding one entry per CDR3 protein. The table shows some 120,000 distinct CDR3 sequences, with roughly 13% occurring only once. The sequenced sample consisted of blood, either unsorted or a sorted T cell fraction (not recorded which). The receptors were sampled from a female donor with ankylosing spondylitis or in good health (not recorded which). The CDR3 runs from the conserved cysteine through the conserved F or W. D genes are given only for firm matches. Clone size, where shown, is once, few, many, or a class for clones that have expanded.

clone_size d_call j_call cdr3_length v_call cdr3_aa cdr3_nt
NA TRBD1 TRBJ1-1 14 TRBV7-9 CASSLGQGAPEAFF TGTGCCAGCAGCCTTGGACAGGGGGCCCCTGAAGCTTTCTTT
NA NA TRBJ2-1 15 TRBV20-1 CSAKRGGALYNEQFF TGCAGTGCTAAAAGGGGCGGGGCTCTCTACAATGAGCAGTTCTTC
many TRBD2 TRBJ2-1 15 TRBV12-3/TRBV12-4 CASTTGTSGSGEQFF TGTGCCAGCACCACCGGGACTAGCGGGAGCGGTGAGCAGTTCTTC
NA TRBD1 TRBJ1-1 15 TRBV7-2 CASRFQQGAPTEAFF TGTGCCAGCAGATTCCAACAGGGGGCGCCCACTGAAGCTTTCTTT
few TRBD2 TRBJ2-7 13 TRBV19 CASRLAGFDEQYF TGTGCCAGCCGACTAGCGGGATTCGACGAGCAGTACTTC
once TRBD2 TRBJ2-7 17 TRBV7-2 CASSRRTSGDSSYEQYF TGTGCCAGCAGCCGCCGGACTAGCGGGGATAGCTCCTACGAGCAGTACTTC
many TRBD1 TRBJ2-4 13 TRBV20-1 CSASGQGVDIQYF TGCAGTGCTAGTGGGCAGGGGGTCGATATTCAGTACTTC
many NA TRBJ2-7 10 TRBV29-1 CSVFNYEQYF TGCAGCGTTTTCAACTACGAGCAGTACTTC
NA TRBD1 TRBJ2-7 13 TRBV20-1 CSANRDRFFEQYF TGCAGTGCTAACCGGGACAGGTTCTTCGAGCAGTACTTC
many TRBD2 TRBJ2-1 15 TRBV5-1 CASSPSGDSYNEQFF TGCGCCAGCAGCCCTAGCGGGGACTCCTACAATGAGCAGTTCTTC
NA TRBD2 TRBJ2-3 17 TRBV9 CASSASRLAGGPDTQYF TGTGCCAGCAGCGCCTCCCGACTAGCGGGGGGGCCGGATACGCAGTATTTT
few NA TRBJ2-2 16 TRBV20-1 CSASRGGRLNTGELFF TGCAGTGCTAGCCGAGGGGGACGGCTGAACACCGGGGAGCTGTTTTTT
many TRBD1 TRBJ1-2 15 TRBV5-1 CASSLGQGGSYGYTF TGCGCCAGCAGCTTGGGACAGGGGGGGAGCTATGGCTACACCTTC
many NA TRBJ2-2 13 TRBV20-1 CSAASENTGELFF TGCAGCGCGGCGAGCGAGAACACCGGGGAGCTGTTTTTT
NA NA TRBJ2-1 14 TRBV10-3 CAISESGGANEQFF TGTGCCATCAGTGAGTCAGGTGGGGCCAATGAGCAGTTCTTC
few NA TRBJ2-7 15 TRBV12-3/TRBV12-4 CASSWGRISSYEQYF TGTGCCAGCAGCTGGGGACGGATTAGCTCCTACGAGCAGTACTTC
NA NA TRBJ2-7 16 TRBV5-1 CASSPGGRDGPYEQYF TGCGCCAGCAGCCCGGGGGGCAGGGATGGGCCCTACGAGCAGTACTTC
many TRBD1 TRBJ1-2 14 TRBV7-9 CASSRDREEGGYTF TGTGCCAGCAGCCGGGACAGGGAGGAAGGCGGCTACACCTTC
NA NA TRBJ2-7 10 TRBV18 CASSSYEQYF TGTGCCAGCTCAAGCTACGAGCAGTACTTC
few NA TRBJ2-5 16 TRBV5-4 CASSLGVLLAGETQYF TGTGCCAGCAGCTTGGGAGTCTTACTAGCAGGGGAGACCCAGTACTTC
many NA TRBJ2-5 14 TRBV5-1 CASSLVGRGETQYF TGCGCCAGCAGCTTGGTCGGTAGAGGGGAGACCCAGTACTTC
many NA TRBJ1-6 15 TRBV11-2 CASSEVGGSYSPLHF TGTGCCAGCAGCGAGGTCGGGGGGAGTTATTCACCCCTCCACTTT
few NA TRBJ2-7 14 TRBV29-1 CSVASWDISYEQYF TGCAGCGTTGCTTCGTGGGACATCTCCTACGAGCAGTACTTC
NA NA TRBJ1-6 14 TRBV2 CASSKQGDNSPLHF TGTGCCAGCAGCAAACAGGGTGATAATTCACCCCTCCACTTT
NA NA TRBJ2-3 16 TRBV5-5 CASSLAAGQLTDTQYF TGTGCCAGCAGCTTGGCCGCGGGACAGCTTACAGATACGCAGTATTTT
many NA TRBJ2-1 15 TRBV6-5 CASSYRGSPPSEQFF TGTGCCAGCAGTTACAGGGGATCCCCCCCCAGTGAGCAGTTCTTC
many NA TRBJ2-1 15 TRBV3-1 CASSPTGTTYNEQFF TGTGCCAGCAGCCCAACCGGGACAACTTACAATGAGCAGTTCTTC
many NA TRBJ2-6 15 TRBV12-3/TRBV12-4 CASSIWGSGANVLTF TGTGCCAGCAGTATCTGGGGTTCTGGGGCCAACGTCCTGACTTTC
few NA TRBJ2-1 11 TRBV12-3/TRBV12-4 CASTGSVEQFF TGTGCCAGCACGGGGTCGGTTGAGCAGTTCTTC
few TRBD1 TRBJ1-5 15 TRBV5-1 CASSLWGQGDQPQHF TGCGCCAGCAGCTTATGGGGACAGGGGGATCAGCCCCAGCATTTT
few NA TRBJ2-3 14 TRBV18 CASSPRDHTDTQYF TGTGCCAGCTCACCCCGGGACCACACAGATACGCAGTATTTT
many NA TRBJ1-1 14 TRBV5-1 CASSLEGPNTEAFF TGCGCCAGCAGCTTGGAAGGGCCTAACACTGAAGCTTTCTTT
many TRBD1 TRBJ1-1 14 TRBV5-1 CASSPKTGGTEAFF TGCGCCAGCAGCCCGAAGACAGGGGGCACTGAAGCTTTCTTT
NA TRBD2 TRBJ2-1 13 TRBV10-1 CASSDNAGTSRIF TGCGCCAGCAGTGATAATGCCGGGACTAGCCGGATCTTC